The sequence of this TCR beta chain was determined in a study of control samples from healthy donors and cancer patients. Profiled with immunoSEQ multiplex PCR; TCRdb holds only in-frame clones, not every one. The sample includes 130,000 to 150,000 clones, about nine tenths of them seen just once. Germline V gives CDR1 SGHTA, CDR2 FQGNSA. V was pared by 5 bases and J by 6 bases, with 16 bases between. CDR3 length: 15 amino acids. The sample taken for sequencing was blood. This sequence joins TRBV7-2 and TRBJ2-2, with D unclear. This clonotype was obtained from a woman in her 30s in good health. CDR3 sequence reads: CASSPPGRTAGELFF. The DNA for the CDR3 is TGTGCCAGCAGCCCTCCGGGCAGGACGGCCGGGGAGCTGTTTTTT.